The 17 T cell receptor beta chains in this list originate from one sample, sequenced in a study of cytomegalovirus exposure and HLA in healthy donors. Measured with immunoSEQ multiplex PCR; TCRdb has only the in-frame clones, and not every one. The repertoire consists of about 220,000 clones, with 80% to 90% occurring once and the leading ten covering about 2.5%. Sequences were obtained from PBMCs. The receptors derive from a man younger than 35 in good health and CMV-seronegative.

In this sample, this clone turned up once. This chain links TRBV11-2 with TRBJ2-1; 9 bases are shared with TRBD2. Losses at the gene ends were 5 bases for V and 3 bases for J; bases not matched to a gene: 8. Germline CDR1 is SGHAT and CDR2 is FQNNGV. The CDR3 totals 16 residues. The CDR3: CASSQSGGTLYNEQFF. The CDR3 DNA reads as TGTGCCAGCAGCCAAAGCGGGGGGACTCTCTACAATGAGCAGTTCTTC.

The V and J genes are TRBV11-2 and TRBJ1-4, with 8 bases matching TRBD1. The CDR3 runs to 14 residues. Germline V gene sequence: CDR1 SGHAT, CDR2 FQNNGV. J was trimmed by 5 bases and V by 2 bases; bases with no gene match: 1. The CDR3 nucleotides read TGTGCCAGCAGCTTAAACAGGGGGAATGAAAAACTGTTTTTT. This gives the protein CASSLNRGNEKLFF.

This chain uses TRBV2 with TRBJ1-4, with a tentative D call TRBD1 (5 bases). The ends were cut back, 8 bases at V and 0 bases at J, with 19 bases in the middle. From germline, CDR1 is SNHLY and CDR2 FYNNEI. CDR3 length: 17 amino acids. The CDR3 DNA reads as TGTGCCAGCCAAAGAAGGAGGGTGGGGGCAACTAATGAAAAACTGTTTTTT. It is translated as CASQRRRVGATNEKLFF.

The chain employs TRBV5-1 and TRBJ2-7; 13 positions match TRBD2. V trimming: 4 bases; J trimming: 4 bases; junction bases outside the gene matches: 5. The CDR3 has 15 residues. Germline V gives CDR1 SGHRS, CDR2 YFSETQ. The chain's CDR3 is CASSDWTSGSYEQYF. Written as DNA, the CDR3 is TGCGCCAGCAGCGACTGGACTAGCGGGAGTTACGAGCAGTACTTC.

In nucleotides, the CDR3 is TGCAGCGTTTCAGGGCTTCGGGATGGCTACACCTTC. As protein: CSVSGLRDGYTF. The V gene is TRBV29-1, the J gene TRBJ1-2, with D perhaps matching TRBD1 (5 bases). The CDR3 sequence is 12 residues long. CDR1 and CDR2 from the germline V gene are SQVTM and ANQGSEA. V lost 5 bases and J 6 bases, leaving 13 bases between the germline ends.

A single count supports this clone. The genes are TRBV4-2 and TRBJ2-7; 8 bases line up with TRBD1. The CDR3 totals 15 residues. Losses at the gene ends were 0 bases for V and 3 bases for J; bases not matched to a gene: 4. Germline-derived CDR1 and CDR2 are LGHNA and YNFKEQ. The CDR3 protein is CASSQDRDRNYEQYF. The CDR3 DNA reads TGTGCCAGCAGCCAAGATCGGGACAGGAACTACGAGCAGTACTTC.

This chain joins TRBV28 and TRBJ2-7, with TRBD1 identical over 9 bases. This CDR3 has 13 amino acids. CDR1 is MDHEN, CDR2 SYDVKM, per germline. Trimming removed 1 base from V and 6 bases from J; junction bases left unmatched: 1. The CDR3 DNA is TGTGCCAGCAGTTTATACAGGGGGCTCGAGCAGTACTTC. Its translation: CASSLYRGLEQYF.

This chain uses TRBV7-2 with TRBJ1-6, with TRBD1 identical over 9 bases. The CDR3 extends over 15 amino acids. The J segment lost 10 bases and the V segment lost 6 bases, leaving 10 bases of the junction unmatched. Looked up from germline, CDR1 is SGHTA and CDR2 is FQGNSA. The CDR3 DNA is TGTGCCAGCAGTCAAATGGGGGACAGGGTCTCACCCCTCCACTTT. Its protein product is CASSQMGDRVSPLHF.

This clone is a singleton in its sample. The CDR3 loop is CASSLTGGQETQYF. The DNA for the CDR3 is TGTGCCAGCAGTTTAACAGGGGGCCAAGAGACCCAGTACTTC. This chain connects TRBV6-5 to TRBJ2-5, with 8 bases that match TRBD1. V was pared by 4 bases and J by 1 base, with 2 bases of the junction left unmatched. Germline CDR1 and CDR2: MNHEY and SVGAGI. The CDR3 has 14 amino acids.

The chain combines TRBV5-1 with TRBJ1-6, with 9 nucleotides matching TRBD1. Looked up from germline, CDR1 is SGHRS and CDR2 is YFSETQ. CDR3 length equals 13 residues. The J segment lost 10 bases and the V segment lost 7 bases, leaving 6 bases of the junction unmatched. The CDR3 bases are TGCGCCAGCCGGTGGGACAGGGTATCACCCCTCCACTTT. Translated: CASRWDRVSPLHF.

The chain recombines TRBV4-3 with TRBJ2-1, with TRBD1 identical over 7 bases. This CDR3 has 16 residues. From germline, CDR1 is LGHNA and CDR2 YSLEER. V lost 0 bases to trimming and J lost 7 bases; unmatched junction nucleotides: 9. Written as DNA, the CDR3 is TGCGCCAGCAGCCAAGACGACAGGGCTTTTGGTAATGAGCAGTTCTTC. Translation gives CASSQDDRAFGNEQFF.

CDR3 DNA: TGCGCCAGCAGCCAAGATATGGGGCCCTACTACGAGCAGTACTTC. Protein sequence: CASSQDMGPYYEQYF. V usage is TRBV4-3 and J usage is TRBJ2-7; D possibly corresponds to TRBD1 (5 bases). CDR1 and CDR2 from the germline V gene are LGHNA and YSLEER. The CDR3 covers 15 residues. The germline V and J ends were trimmed by 0 bases and 3 bases, with 12 bases remaining between them.

The chain links TRBV11-3 to TRBJ2-1; 7 bases line up with TRBD2. This CDR3 has 15 residues. Germline V gene data show CDR1 as SGHNT and CDR2 as YENEEA. J lost 2 bases, V lost 2 bases, and 3 bases had no gene match. The chain's CDR3 is CASSLTAGAYNEQFF. In nucleotides, the CDR3 is TGTGCCAGCAGCTTAACCGCGGGAGCCTACAATGAGCAGTTCTTC.

This clone was observed a handful of times. V usage is TRBV7-9 and J usage is TRBJ1-2, with D possibly matching TRBD1 (5 bases). CDR1 and CDR2 from the germline V gene are SEHNR and FQNEAQ (reference sequence). The V and J ends lost 2 bases and 8 bases respectively, with 9 bases between them. CDR3 length: 12 residues. CDR3 DNA sequence: TGTGCCAGCAGCTTACAGGGAGGAGGCTACACCTTC. Translation gives CASSLQGGGYTF. The full variable domain, completed using reference TRBV7-9 and TRBJ1-2, is DTGVSQNPRHKITKRGQNVTFRCDPISEHNRLYWYRQTLGQGPEFLTYFQNEAQLEKSRLLSDRFSAERPKGSFSTLEIQRTEQGDSAMYLCASSLQGGGYTFGSGTRLTVV.

The genes are TRBV2 and TRBJ2-3; D might be TRBD1 (5 bases). The CDR3 spans 14 residues. The V end was cut by 5 bases, the J end by 1 base, with 10 bases between. The germline V gene has CDR1 SNHLY and CDR2 FYNNEI. CDR3 in DNA: TGTGCCAGCAGTCCGCAGGGCGGCACAGATACGCAGTATTTT. Its protein product is CASSPQGGTDTQYF.

The CDR3 spells CASSIDRVGYGYTF. The DNA for the CDR3 is TGTGCCAGTAGTATAGACAGGGTAGGCTATGGCTACACCTTC. V gene TRBV19 combines with J gene TRBJ1-2, with TRBD1 as a possible D gene (5 bases). Germline loops: CDR1 LNHDA, CDR2 SQIVND (reference sequence). V lost 0 bases and J 4 bases, leaving 9 bases between the germline ends. This CDR3 has 14 residues.

The chain has TRBV4-1 and TRBJ1-3; D unclear. This CDR3 is built from 15 residues. V was pared by 0 bases and J by 4 bases, with 10 bases between. CDR1 and CDR2 from the germline V gene are MGHRA and YSYEKL. CDR3 protein: CASSQEYYGGNTIYF. CDR3 nucleotides: TGCGCCAGCAGCCAAGAGTATTATGGCGGAAACACCATATATTTT.